This T cell receptor (beta chain) was identified during a study of technical replicates of blood from a handful of donors. Method: immunoSEQ multiplex PCR; TCRdb's copy keeps in-frame clones and lacks some. Of some 50,000 clones listed, roughly 94% are singletons. With 4 bases removed from V and 3 bases from J, the gap between germline ends came to 12 bases. This CDR3 spans 15 amino acids. Per the germline V gene, CDR1 is SGHVS and CDR2 is FNYEAQ. This sequence joins TRBV7-6 and TRBJ2-2, with a weak D call TRBD2 (5 bases). The sample taken for sequencing was T cells isolated from PBMCs. The sequence was obtained from a human donor in good health. CDR3 protein: CASSSSRAHTGELFF. As DNA, the CDR3 is TGTGCCAGCAGCTCCTCGAGGGCTCACACCGGGGAGCTGTTTTTT.